The present T cell receptor (beta chain) was sequenced within a study of PD-L1 blockade in urothelial cancer. On the study more broadly: Patients previously received 0 to 3 chemotherapy regimens. Samples of blood were analyzed 3 weeks (second dose) and 6 weeks after treatment start.

The table came from immunoSEQ multiplex PCR; TCRdb's copy has only in-frame clones and leaves some out. The profile shows approximately 100,000 clones, around 93% of them singletons. Each individual provided 1 to 8 samples (taken pretreatment and on-treatment). V lost 0 bases to trimming and J lost 3 bases, with 11 bases between them. CDR3 length: 15 amino acids. CDR1 is SGHRS, CDR2 YFSETQ, per germline. V gene TRBV5-1 combines with J gene TRBJ2-3; tentatively, D is TRBD2 (6 bases). The sample consisted of PBMCs, taken around atezolizumab (anti-PD-L1) treatment. The receptor's source is a woman aged 80 or over with urothelial cancer. CDR3 in DNA: TGCGCCAGCAGCTTGGCCGGCGCGGGGACAGATACGCAGTATTTT. Translation: CASSLAGAGTDTQYF.